This TCR beta chain was documented in a study of blood T cells in healthy people across ages. Through a sample-barcoded 5' primer and a J-beta primer mix, a second PCR was run for roughly 6 to 11 cycles. MiXCR, applied by TCRdb to the 5' RACE reads, yields one record per CDR3 protein. In the table there are about 800,000 distinct CDR3 sequences, 20% to 25% of which are singletons. CDR1 and CDR2 (germline): SGHTA, FQGNSA. The ends were cut back, 4 bases at V and 11 bases at J, with 17 bases in the middle. CDR3 length: 13 amino acids. This sample was also put to use in a study of T cells of mothers and their children. Per that study: Samples came from a few healthy Caucasian mothers and their six children.

This clonotype was sampled from a boy aged 10-17 years in good health. This rearrangement joins TRBV7-2 to TRBJ1-2, with D perhaps TRBD1 (5 bases). Sequenced: blood. In DNA, the CDR3 is TGTGCCAGCAGCTACGGGGGTTCCTCTGTATACACCTTC. Protein: CASSYGGSSVYTF.